This T cell receptor beta chain was captured in a study of cytomegalovirus exposure and HLA in healthy donors. Regarding the study as a whole: Associated with cytomegalovirus, according to the listing, were some 150 TCR beta chains. Clonal expansion, a later analysis showed, was greater in HLA-associated TCR beta chains than in equally common others.

Vbeta (60) and Jbeta (13) primers were used in the PCR. The data were produced by immunoSEQ multiplex PCR, yet TCRdb's version contains in-frame clones alone and is incomplete. The sample contains about 180,000 clones, around 81% of which appear only once. CDR1 and CDR2 from the germline V gene are SGHTA and FQGNSA. Trimming cost V 4 bases and J 5 bases, with 11 bases left between them. The CDR3 is 13 amino acids. In the case of this clone: What it recognizes is unknown.

The chain links TRBV7-2 to TRBJ2-5, with D possibly matching TRBD1 (6 bases). Sequenced material: PBMCs. This receptor was identified in a man aged 40-49 years in good health and CMV-seronegative. The CDR3 is CASSSYRDETQYF. The CDR3 coding sequence is TGTGCCAGCAGCTCCTACAGGGATGAGACCCAGTACTTC.